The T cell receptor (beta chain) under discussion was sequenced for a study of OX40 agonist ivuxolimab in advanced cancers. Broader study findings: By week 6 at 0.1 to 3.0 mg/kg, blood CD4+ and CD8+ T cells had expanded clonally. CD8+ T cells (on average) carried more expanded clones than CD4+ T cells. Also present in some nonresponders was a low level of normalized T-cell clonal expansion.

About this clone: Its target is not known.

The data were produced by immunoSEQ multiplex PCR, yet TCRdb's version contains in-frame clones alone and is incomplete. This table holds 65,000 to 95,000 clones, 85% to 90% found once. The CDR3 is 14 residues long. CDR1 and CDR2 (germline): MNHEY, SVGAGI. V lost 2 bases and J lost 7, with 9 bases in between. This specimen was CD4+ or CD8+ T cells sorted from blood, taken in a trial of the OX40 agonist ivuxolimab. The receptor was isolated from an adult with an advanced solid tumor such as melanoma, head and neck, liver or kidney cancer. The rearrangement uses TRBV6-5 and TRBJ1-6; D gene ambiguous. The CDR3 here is CASSYRVENSPLHF. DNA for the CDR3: TGTGCCAGCAGTTACAGGGTTGAGAATTCACCCCTCCACTTT.